These 5 T cell receptor beta chains were all obtained from the same sample, sequenced in a study of T cell repertoires in cytomegalovirus infection. Their antigens remain unidentified. Each CDR3 protein gets one entry after TCRdb re-called the reads with MiXCR. There are about a million distinct CDR3 sequences in the sample; around 29% occur only once, and 11% to 15% lies in the top ten. Specimen: cultured CD8+ T cells from PBMCs, collected from culture after CMV antigen stimulation. Receptors were obtained from a human donor in good health (CMV status not recorded). Some clones in this sample may be carry-over from other donors' samples.

The rearrangement links TRBV7-9 to TRBJ2-1; tentative D call: TRBD2 (5 bases). The CDR3 totals 14 residues. Trimming pared 2 bases from V and 8 bases from J, leaving 13 bases between. CDR1 SEHNR and CDR2 FQNEAQ come from the germline V gene (reference sequence). CDR3 nucleotides: TGTGCCAGCAGCTTATCATTTATGAGGGATGAGCAGTTCTTC. Its translation: CASSLSFMRDEQFF.

This clonotype has ten or more counts. This chain links TRBV28 with TRBJ2-7; D is uncertain. Trimming took off 5 bases at V and 0 bases at J, with 2 bases between the two ends. CDR1 is MDHEN, CDR2 SYDVKM, per germline. This CDR3 has 11 amino acids. The CDR3 reads CASSASYEQYV. The CDR3 DNA follows: TGTGCCAGCAGTGCCTCCTACGAGCAGTACGTC.

The chain carries TRBV4-3 and TRBJ1-2, with a tentative D call TRBD1 (6 bases). Germline CDR1 is LGHNA and CDR2 is YSLEER. This CDR3 spans 16 amino acids. Trimming pared 3 bases from V and 8 bases from J, leaving 22 bases between. DNA for the CDR3: TGCGCCAGCAGCCACGGAGGGGGACCTCTCCCCTTAGGCTACACCTTC. Protein: CASSHGGGPLPLGYTF.

The gene calls are TRBV10-3 and TRBJ1-1; 7 positions agree with TRBD1. V dropped 6 bases and J dropped 1; count of bases not matched to a gene: 20. From germline, CDR1 is ENHRY and CDR2 SYGVKD. This CDR3 is built from 19 residues. The chain's CDR3 is CAIRTSGRGGIQWNTEAFF. In DNA form, the CDR3 reads TGTGCCATCAGGACCTCCGGTCGAGGGGGCATCCAGTGGAACACTGAAGCTTTCTTT.

The chain couples TRBV7-9 to TRBJ2-5; D possibly corresponds to TRBD1 (6 bases). The CDR3 spans 16 residues. Germline CDR1 and CDR2: SEHNR and FQNEAQ (reference sequence). The V and J ends lost 8 bases and 0 bases respectively, with 19 bases between them. This CDR3 is CASVVTGTPDQETQYF. The CDR3 DNA reads as TGTGCCAGCGTCGTAACCGGGACACCGGACCAAGAGACCCAGTACTTC.